This TCR beta chain emerged from a study of T-cell memory formation after mild COVID-19. Study results and caveats: Contracting clones from day 15 to 85 showed balanced CD4/CD8; later expanders favored CD4+.

Looked up from germline, CDR1 is WSHSY and CDR2 is SAAADI. CDR3 length equals 10 residues. Turning to this clonotype: Its antigen remains unknown.

TCRdb ran MiXCR on the 5' RACE reads and lists one entry per CDR3 protein. The data contain about 270,000 distinct CDR3 sequences, over 15% of them singletons. The sample comprised PBMCs or a T cell subset sorted from them (not recorded which). The chain recombines TRBV10-2 with TRBJ2-1, with 7 bases identical to TRBD2. This clonotype originated in a man between 18 and 35 years old who had mild COVID-19 (a few samples of this study predate the infection). Cell type and time point are not known. The chain's CDR3 is CGSGDNEQFF. The CDR3 DNA reads as TGCGGAAGCGGGGACAATGAGCAGTTCTTC.